Presented here are 28 T cell receptor gamma chains from one specimen sequenced in a study of γδ T cells in repeated Plasmodium falciparum infection. Gammadelta T cells were flow-sorted from PBMC into Vgamma9/Vdelta2+ and Vdelta2-negative populations for bulk analysis. TCRdb re-called clones from the multiplex PCR reads using CATT. Of 14,000 or so gamma-chain clones in the sample, around 1.5% are singletons; the top ten hold around 30%. The sequencing sample was made of gamma-delta T cells from blood. These receptors all stem from a pool of human donors (malaria-infected and uninfected, not separated).

This clone was seen repeatedly, ten times or more. This DNA's translation differs at residue 5 from TCRdb's protein, which comes from a much larger clone; a read error is likely, and the protein shown is translated from the DNA. The genes are TRGV8 and TRGJ1 or TRGJ2. TCRdb is silent on the J gene; assignment here came from matching the DNA to germline. J gave up 6 bases and V 6 bases, and 11 bases lay outside the gene matches. Germline loops: CDR1 VENAVY, CDR2 YDSYNSRV. This CDR3 has 13 amino acids. CDR3 in amino acids: CATWSPPGYKKLF. In DNA, the CDR3 is TGTGCCACCTGGAGCCCCCCCGGTTATAAGAAACTCTTT.

Many counts were recorded for this clone. This likely traces to a read error, being one base from a far larger clone. The sample holds other DNA sequences that translate to the same CDR3. There is no J gene call, but TRGV9 is given as the V gene. The CDR3 sequence is 13 residues long. Germline CDR1 GITISATS, CDR2 ISYDGTV (reference sequence). CDR3 residues: CALWEVFWDKKLF. The DNA of the CDR3 is TGTGCCTTGTGGGAGGTCTTTTGGGATAAGAAACTCTTC.

This clone turned up a few times. TCRdb shows a much larger clone's protein in place of this DNA's translation, and the two differ at residue 10, likely through a read error; the protein shown is translated from the DNA. The V gene is TRGV9, the J gene TRGJP. TCRdb carries no J gene annotation; the J gene was assigned here by matching the DNA with germline. Germline assignment: CDR1 GITISATS and CDR2 ISYDGTV (reference sequence). CDR3 length: 16 residues. The CDR3 region has the DNA TGTGCCTTGTGGGAGGACAACGAGTTGAGCAAAAAAATCAAGGTATTT. Translation: CALWEDNELSKKIKVF.

This clone appeared a few times. One base separates it from a far larger clone, so it is likely a read error. In DNA, the CDR3 is TGTGCCACTTGGGACGGGCCAGATCCCGTTAGTGATTGGATCAAGACGTTT. Protein: CATWDGPDPVSDWIKTF. This rearrangement joins TRGV2 to TRGJP2. The J gene is not listed in TCRdb, so it was assigned here from a DNA match to germline. Germline CDR1 reads EGSNGY; CDR2 reads YDSYNSKV. CDR3 size: 17 residues.

This clone was recorded at least ten times. The protein that TCRdb holds for this DNA derives from a much larger clone and differs from the translated DNA at residue 9, which likely indicates a read error; the protein shown here is translated from the DNA. V is TRGV9 and J is TRGJ1 or TRGJ2. The junction had 12 bases not matched to a gene; V was cut back by 2 bases and J by 2 bases. The CDR3 covers 16 residues. Germline V gives CDR1 GITISATS, CDR2 ISYDGTV (reference sequence). The DNA of the CDR3 is TGTGCCTTGTGGGAGGCCCGGAAGATCTATTATTATAAGAAACTCTTT. It codes for CALWEARKIYYYKKLF.

The J gene is TRGJP, the V gene TRGV9. The J gene, not given by TCRdb, was assigned here from a germline match of the nucleotide sequence. Germline V gene sequence: CDR1 GITISATS, CDR2 ISYDGTV (reference sequence). The CDR3 covers 11 residues. The CDR3 sequence: CARVGQKIKVF. The CDR3 DNA is TGTGCAAGAGTTGGGCAAAAAATCAAGGTATTT.

This clone was picked up many times. TCRdb attributes to this sequence the protein of a much larger clone, which differs from the DNA translation at residue 11; a read error is likely, and the protein displayed is translated from the DNA. This rearrangement joins TRGV9 to TRGJP. TCRdb offers no J gene call, so here the DNA was matched to germline to obtain one. CDR3 length equals 16 residues. Germline lookup yields CDR1 GITISATS and CDR2 ISYDGTV (reference sequence). The CDR3 spells CALWESQELGEKIKVF. The CDR3 nucleotides read TGTGCCTTGTGGGAGTCCCAAGAGTTGGGCGAAAAAATCAAGGTATTT.

At least ten counts were recorded for this clone. This DNA's translation and the protein TCRdb lists, from a much larger clone, do not match at residue 11, likely due to a read error; the protein shown is translated from the DNA. V and J are TRGV9 and TRGJP. Germline V gene data show CDR1 as GITISATS and CDR2 as ISYDGTV (reference sequence). The CDR3 has 15 residues. CDR3 protein: CALWEAGLGKRIKVF. CDR3 coding DNA: TGTGCCTTGTGGGAGGCGGGGCTGGGCAAAAGAATCAAGGTATTT.

To note about this clone: The protein held in TCRdb is that of a much larger clone and does not match this DNA's translation at residue 8, likely because of a read error; the protein shown is translated from the DNA. The V gene reported is TRGV4; the J gene is uncalled. CDR1 and CDR2 from the germline V gene are EGSTGY and YDSYTSSV. The CDR3 is made up of 10 amino acids. The chain's CDR3 is CATWGAKRLF. CDR3 bases: TGTGCCACCTGGGGGGCTAAGAGACTCTTT.

The sample holds a few counts of this clone. A far larger clone lies a single base away; this is likely a read error. The same CDR3 can be traced to other DNA sequences in this sample. The genes are TRGV2 and TRGJ1 or TRGJ2. Germline lookup yields CDR1 EGSNGY and CDR2 YDSYNSKV. The CDR3 totals 15 residues. V was clipped by 1 base and J by 1 base; unmatched bases: 7. DNA of the CDR3: TGTGCCACCTGGGACGGTGTTCTAAATTATTATAAGAAACTCTTT. As protein: CATWDGVLNYYKKLF.

A note on this clone: One base separates it from a far larger clone, so it is likely a read error. Within the sample, other DNA sequences also encode this same CDR3. This chain links TRGV9 with TRGJP. As TCRdb names no J gene, one was assigned here on the basis of a DNA match to germline. Germline CDR1 reads GITISATS; CDR2 reads ISYDGTV (reference sequence). This CDR3 region has 17 residues. DNA of the CDR3: TGTGCCTTATGGGAGGTGCAAGTTGGGTTGGGCAAAAAAATCAAGGTATTT. Translation gives CALWEVQVGLGKKIKVF.

For this clone: This likely reflects a read error, since a far larger clone is one base away. The same CDR3 also results from other DNA sequences found in this sample. The V and J genes are TRGV8 and TRGJ1 or TRGJ2. The J gene was not available in TCRdb and was assigned here by matching the DNA to germline segments. The CDR3 runs to 12 residues. From germline, CDR1 is VENAVY and CDR2 YDSYNSRV. The CDR3, as DNA: TGCGCCACCTGGCCTCAGCGGTATAAGAAACTCTTT. It codes for CATWPQRYKKLF.

In its sample, this clone ranks as medium-sized. This chain links TRGV3 with TRGJ1 or TRGJ2. V dropped 4 bases and J dropped 6; count of bases not matched to a gene: 6. The CDR3 consists of 12 residues. CDR1 and CDR2 from the germline V gene are VTNTFY and YDVSTARD (reference sequence). CDR3 amino acids: CATWECSYKKLF. The CDR3 coding sequence is TGTGCCACCTGGGAATGTAGTTATAAGAAACTCTTT.

This clone was found many times. The TCRdb protein comes from a much larger clone and disagrees with this DNA's translation at residue 7, likely due to a read error; the protein given here is derived from the DNA. This sequence joins TRGV9 and TRGJ1 or TRGJ2. The germline V gene has CDR1 GITISATS and CDR2 ISYDGTV (reference sequence). This CDR3 region has 12 residues. CDR3 residues: CALWENCYKKLF. The CDR3 DNA is TGTGCCTTGTGGGAGAATTGTTATAAGAAACTCTTT.

There are many counts of this clone. TCRdb attributes to this sequence the protein of a much larger clone, which differs from the DNA translation at residue 11; a read error is likely, and the protein displayed is translated from the DNA. The chain joins TRGV9 to TRGJ1 or TRGJ2. This CDR3 is 14 amino acids long. Germline loops: CDR1 GITISATS, CDR2 ISYDGTV (reference sequence). The CDR3 is CALWEEFKYYNKLF. The CDR3 DNA is TGTGCCTTGTGGGAGGAATTCAAATATTATAATAAACTCTTT.

At least ten counts were recorded for this clone. This DNA's translation and the protein TCRdb lists, from a much larger clone, do not match at residue 9, likely due to a read error; the protein shown is translated from the DNA. The V gene is given as TRGV5, and no J gene call is available. Germline V CDR1 and CDR2: VINAFY, YDVSNSKD. This CDR3 spans 11 amino acids. Written as DNA, the CDR3 is TGTGCCACCTGGGACCGAGCGACGATACTCTTT. Protein: CATWDRATILF.

This clone was seen many times. A far larger clone is a single base away, which makes a read error likely. The same CDR3 also results from other DNA sequences found in this sample. The V gene is TRGV5, the J gene TRGJP2. The J gene, not given by TCRdb, was assigned here from a germline match of the nucleotide sequence. The CDR3 has 15 residues. Germline-derived CDR1 and CDR2 are VINAFY and YDVSNSKD. The CDR3 here is CATWDSSRSDWIKTF. The CDR3, as DNA: TGTGCCACCTGGGACAGTTCACGTAGCGATTGGATCAAGACGTTT.

With respect to this clone: The mismatch at residue 9 between this DNA's translation and the TCRdb protein of a much larger clone likely reflects a read error; the protein shown is translated from the DNA. The chain recombines TRGV9 with TRGJ1 or TRGJ2. TCRdb offers no J gene call, so here the DNA was matched to germline to obtain one. Germline CDR1 and CDR2: GITISATS and ISYDGTV (reference sequence). The CDR3 spans 12 residues. The DNA for the CDR3 is TGTGCCTTATACCCGACTTATTATAGGAAACTCTTT. It specifies CALYPTYYRKLF.

This clone was recorded many times. TCRdb attributes to this sequence the protein of a much larger clone, which differs from the DNA translation at residue 5; a read error is likely, and the protein displayed is translated from the DNA. V and J are TRGV9 and TRGJP. TCRdb gives no J gene; it was assigned here by matching the DNA to germline. CDR3 length: 17 amino acids. The J segment lost 3 bases and the V segment lost 5 bases, leaving 7 bases of the junction unmatched. Germline V gene sequence: CDR1 GITISATS, CDR2 ISYDGTV (reference sequence). CDR3 sequence (DNA): TGTGCCTTGTGGGGGGAGACGCAAGAGTTGGGCAAAAAAATCAAGGTATTT. It is translated as CALWGETQELGKKIKVF.

This clone came up many times. TCRdb shows a much larger clone's protein in place of this DNA's translation, and the two differ at residue 6, likely through a read error; the protein shown is translated from the DNA. V gene TRGV3 combines with J gene TRGJ1 or TRGJ2. TCRdb leaves out the J gene; it was filled in here by matching the DNA to germline. This CDR3 has 16 amino acids. Per the germline V gene, CDR1 is VTNTFY and CDR2 is YDVSTARD (reference sequence). Trimming removed 3 bases from V and 3 bases from J; junction bases left unmatched: 14. This chain's CDR3 is CATWDGPQDRYYKKLF. CDR3 sequence (DNA): TGTGCCACCTGGGACGGGCCCCAAGACCGTTATTATAAGAAACTCTTT.

As to this clone: A read error likely explains why the TCRdb protein, taken from a much larger clone, differs from this DNA's translation at residue 7; the protein shown is translated from the DNA. The V call is TRGV9, the J call TRGJ1 or TRGJ2. TCRdb gives no J gene; it was assigned here by matching the DNA to germline. The germline V gene encodes CDR1 GITISATS and CDR2 ISYDGTV (reference sequence). The CDR3 covers 12 residues. J lost 6 bases, V lost 5 bases, and 7 bases had no gene match. The CDR3 DNA is TGTGCCTTGTGGGTTGATTGTTATAAGAAACTCTTT. Protein product: CALWVDCYKKLF.

This clone was picked up a small number of times. This DNA translates differently at residue 6 from the TCRdb protein, which is that of a much larger clone; a read error is likely, and the protein shown is the DNA's own translation. The CDR3 reads CALWESYKYQNYYKKLF. The CDR3 bases are TGTGCCTTGTGGGAGTCCTACAAATATCAGAATTATTATAAGAAACTCTTT. The chain uses TRGV9 and TRGJ1 or TRGJ2. TCRdb supplies no J gene; here it was assigned by aligning the nucleotide sequence to germline. V shed 3 bases and J 0 bases; nucleotides not matched to a gene: 14. Looked up from germline, CDR1 is GITISATS and CDR2 is ISYDGTV (reference sequence). The CDR3 runs 17 residues.

This clone has at least ten counts. A far larger clone lies a single base away; this is likely a read error. Other DNA sequences in the sample encode the same CDR3. The chain couples TRGV9 to TRGJP. The CDR3 sequence is 17 residues long. V lost 0 bases, J lost 6 bases, and 5 bases stayed unmatched. The germline CDR1 and CDR2 sequences are GITISATS and ISYDGTV (reference sequence). Here the CDR3 reads CALWEVRGELGKKIKVF. CDR3 sequence (DNA): TGTGCCTTGTGGGAGGTGCGGGGAGAGTTGGGCAAAAAAATCAAGGTATTT.

This clone was observed a handful of times. The protein TCRdb gives is from a much larger clone and does not agree with this DNA's translation at residue 6, likely a read error; the protein shown here comes from the DNA. The chain carries TRGV9 and TRGJP1. CDR1 GITISATS and CDR2 ISYDGTV come from the germline V gene (reference sequence). Losses at the gene ends were 5 bases for V and 12 bases for J; bases not matched to a gene: 9. The CDR3 has 12 amino acids. This CDR3 is CALWVGVGFKIF. The CDR3 DNA sequence: TGTGCCTTGTGGGTCGGGGTGGGGTTCAAGATATTT.

This clone was observed a few times. The mismatch at residue 3 between this DNA's translation and the TCRdb protein of a much larger clone likely reflects a read error; the protein shown is translated from the DNA. The chain employs TRGV4 and TRGJP2. Because TCRdb records no J gene, it was assigned here through a match of the DNA to germline. The CDR3 consists of 11 residues. The germline V gene encodes CDR1 EGSTGY and CDR2 YDSYTSSV. The CDR3 region has the DNA TGTGCCGCCTGGCGTGATTGGATCAAGACGTTT. It yields the protein CAAWRDWIKTF.

This clone was seen many times. This probably arose from a read error, given a far larger clone one base away. Other DNA sequences in this specimen translate into the identical CDR3. This chain joins TRGV4 and TRGJ1 or TRGJ2. In the absence of a J gene in TCRdb, the DNA was matched to germline to assign it here. Germline V gene data show CDR1 as EGSTGY and CDR2 as YDSYTSSV. This CDR3 is built from 13 residues. V was pared by 4 bases and J by 11 bases, with 14 bases of the junction left unmatched. The CDR3 loop reads CATWDYLGREKLF. The CDR3 DNA sequence: TGTGCCACCTGGGACTATTTAGGGAGGGAGAAACTCTTT.

Remarks on this clone: Since a far larger clone is one base different, this is likely a read error. The same CDR3 also results from other DNA sequences found in this sample. The chain recombines TRGV4 with TRGJ1 or TRGJ2. CDR1 and CDR2 from the germline V gene are EGSTGY and YDSYTSSV. CDR3 length equals 13 residues. In nucleotides, the CDR3 is TGTGCCACCTGGGATGGTGGATATTACAAGAAACTCTTT. Translated, it gives CATWDGGYYKKLF.

On this clone: It differs at one base from a far larger clone, so likely a read error. The sample contains more than one DNA sequence encoding this CDR3. The chain links TRGV4 to TRGJ1 or TRGJ2. No J segment appears in TCRdb, so it was assigned here by matching the sequence to germline. There are 13 residues in the CDR3. Germline lookup yields CDR1 EGSTGY and CDR2 YDSYTSSV. V shed 1 base, J shed 9 bases, and the junction held 9 bases outside the gene matches. CDR3 in DNA: TGTGCCACCTGGGATGGACATTACTGTAAGAAACTCTTT. Translation gives CATWDGHYCKKLF.